The next 26 T cell receptor beta chains were all read from a single sample in a study of T cells in Graves' hyperthyroidism and ophthalmopathy. Amplification targeted TCR beta CDR3 regions from RNA transcripts. The HTBI set primed first-round TCR CDR3 RT-PCR. TCRdb used MiXCR to reprocess the multiplex PCR reads, holding one entry per CDR3 protein. This sample has about 640,000 distinct CDR3 sequences; over 40% occur once, and the top ten carry less than 8.5%. Sequencing input: peripheral blood or thyroid tissue (not recorded which). The receptors originated from an adult man with Graves' disease, either hyperthyroidism or ophthalmopathy (not recorded which).

The chain uses TRBV7-3 and TRBJ1-6, with D possibly TRBD1 on 6 matching bases. The CDR3 has 15 residues. Deletions cut 0 bases from V and 7 bases from J, with 10 bases between. Germline-derived CDR1 and CDR2 are SGHTA and FQGTGA. The CDR3 DNA sequence: TGTGCCAGCAGCTTAACGGGGAGGGGGAATTCACCCCTCCACTTT. Its translation is CASSLTGRGNSPLHF.

This clonotype was recorded a few times. The rearrangement joins TRBV20-1 to TRBJ2-6, with a possible D match to TRBD1 (5 bases). Per the germline V gene, CDR1 is DFQATT and CDR2 is SNEGSKA (reference sequence). Trimming cost V 0 bases and J 2 bases, with 14 bases left between them. There are 17 residues in the CDR3. The CDR3 coding sequence is TGCAGTGCTAGAGAGCCGAGACCAGGGCCTGGGGCCAACGTCCTGACTTTC. This gives the protein CSAREPRPGPGANVLTF.

The rearrangement links TRBV10-3 to TRBJ2-3; 7 bases are a match to TRBD2. V dropped 4 bases and J dropped 2; count of bases not matched to a gene: 6. This CDR3 comprises 15 residues. Germline CDR1 reads ENHRY; CDR2 reads SYGVKD. The CDR3, as DNA: TGTGCCATCAGTGCGGCTAGCGGATACACAGATACGCAGTATTTT. Protein sequence: CAISAASGYTDTQYF.

The V and J genes are TRBV6-1 and TRBJ1-3; D unresolved. Germline V gene lookup returns CDR1 MNHNS and CDR2 SASEGT. The CDR3 extends over 12 amino acids. V dropped 7 bases and J dropped 9 bases, with 13 bases sitting between them. CDR3 loop: CASKPTGGTIYF. The DNA of the CDR3 is TGTGCCAGCAAGCCGACGGGAGGCACCATATATTTT.

This clonotype was detected only a few times. This chain connects TRBV7-2 to TRBJ2-2; TRBD2 matches at 13 bases. Germline V lookup: CDR1 SGHTA, CDR2 FQGNSA. CDR3 length equals 17 residues. The V segment lost 5 bases and the J segment 5 bases; nucleotides outside the gene matches: 8. CDR3 nucleotide sequence: TGTGCCAGCAGCCCTACGGGACTAGCGGGATTAACCGGGGAGCTGTTTTTT. It specifies CASSPTGLAGLTGELFF.

Here the CDR3 reads CASSLFLGGSSYNSPLHF. The DNA for the CDR3 is TGTGCCAGCAGCTTGTTTCTGGGGGGGAGCTCCTATAATTCACCCCTCCACTTT. The J gene is TRBJ1-6, the V gene TRBV7-8; TRBD1 is a possible D gene (5 bases). The germline V gene encodes CDR1 SGHVS and CDR2 FQNEAQ. Deletions cut 3 bases from V and 0 bases from J, with 15 bases between. There are 18 residues in the CDR3.

This clonotype came up a few times. The chain recombines TRBV19 with TRBJ1-2; tentative D call: TRBD1 (6 bases). Trimming took 6 bases from V and 6 from J, leaving 14 bases between them. This CDR3 is 13 amino acids long. CDR1 and CDR2 (germline): LNHDA, SQIVND (reference sequence). CDR3 DNA sequence: TGTGCCAGTAGCCAGACAGGACGGAATGGCTACACCTTC. Amino acid sequence: CASSQTGRNGYTF.

The rearrangement uses TRBV6-1 and TRBJ1-4; 8 bases align to TRBD1. The CDR3 length is 13 residues. V lost 7 bases, J lost 6 bases, and 4 bases stayed unmatched. Germline values: CDR1 MNHNS, CDR2 SASEGT. DNA of the CDR3: TGTGCCAGCATTCCGGACAGGGATGAAAAACTGTTTTTT. It translates to CASIPDRDEKLFF.

The chain uses TRBV15 and TRBJ1-1; TRBD1 is a possible D gene (6 bases). The CDR3 length is 14 residues. Trimming stripped 2 bases from V and 4 bases from J, with 11 bases between. Per the germline V gene, CDR1 is LNHNV and CDR2 is YYDKDF (reference sequence). The CDR3 loop is CATSRRGIGTEAFF. The CDR3 DNA is TGTGCCACCAGCAGAAGGGGGATTGGCACTGAAGCTTTCTTT.

Many counts were recorded for this clonotype. This chain joins TRBV20-1 and TRBJ2-5; D call uncertain. This CDR3 region has 13 residues. The V end was cut by 1 base, the J end by 0 bases, with 6 bases between. Germline V CDR1 and CDR2: DFQATT, SNEGSKA (reference sequence). CDR3 in amino acids: CSARGDNQETQYF. In DNA form, the CDR3 reads TGCAGTGCTAGAGGTGACAACCAAGAGACCCAGTACTTC.

The V call is TRBV19, the J call TRBJ1-5; no reliable D call. Germline lookup yields CDR1 LNHDA and CDR2 SQIVND (reference sequence). The CDR3 totals 14 residues. The V and J ends lost 5 bases and 11 bases respectively, with 19 bases between them. The DNA of the CDR3 is TGTGCCAGTAGTGACACCGTCATATTTGAGACCCAGCATTTT. This encodes CASSDTVIFETQHF.

This clonotype was counted between two and nine times. This chain links TRBV6-5 with TRBJ1-4, with D hard to call. The CDR3 is 14 residues long. The germline V gene encodes CDR1 MNHEY and CDR2 SVGAGI. Trimming took 7 bases from V and 0 from J, leaving 9 bases between them. The CDR3: CASIDGPTNEKLFF. CDR3 DNA sequence: TGTGCCAGCATAGACGGACCAACTAATGAAAAACTGTTTTTT.

This chain uses TRBV7-9 with TRBJ1-2, with TRBD1 matching over 12 bases. The CDR3 spans 17 residues. The trim removed 2 bases at V and 8 bases at J, leaving 12 bases unmatched. Germline CDR1 is SEHNR and CDR2 is FQNEAQ (reference sequence). CDR3 nucleotides: TGTGCCAGCAGCTTACCATGGGACAGGGGGCTTGGGTTGGGCTACACCTTC. It codes for CASSLPWDRGLGLGYTF.

The chain combines TRBV7-2 with TRBJ1-1; no definite D call. The CDR3 is 16 residues long. Germline assignment: CDR1 SGHTA and CDR2 FQGNSA. V was shortened by 5 bases and J by 0 bases, with 16 bases between the two germline ends. The CDR3 nucleotides are TGTGCCAGCAGCCAAGTTAACACCATAGTGAACACTGAAGCTTTCTTT. This sequence encodes CASSQVNTIVNTEAFF.

The sample holds a few counts of this clonotype. This chain links TRBV6-6 with TRBJ2-5; D possibly matches TRBD1 or TRBD2 (6 bases each). The CDR3 extends over 14 amino acids. V lost 6 bases and J lost 7, with 18 bases in between. CDR1 is MNHNY, CDR2 SVGAGI, per germline (reference sequence). CDR3 nucleotide sequence: TGTGCCAGCAGATCGTCCGGGGGCCTGGGGACCCAGTACTTC. It yields the protein CASRSSGGLGTQYF.

The chain uses TRBV14 and TRBJ1-1; D is uncertain. Germline V gene lookup returns CDR1 SGHDN and CDR2 FVKESK. The V end was cut by 1 base, the J end by 12 bases, with 15 bases between. The CDR3 is made up of 13 amino acids. The CDR3 bases are TGTGCCAGCAGCCAAGGACCCCCGGTCGGGACTTTCTTT. Protein: CASSQGPPVGTFF.

This clonotype was counted a few times. The chain joins TRBV30 to TRBJ2-2, with D unresolved. The V gene lost 8 bases and the J gene lost 4 bases, with 14 bases spanning the gap. Germline V gene data show CDR1 as GTSNPN and CDR2 as SVGIG (reference sequence). The CDR3 totals 13 residues. For the CDR3, the DNA is TGTGCCAGTAGTATAGTCAGCACCGGGGAGCTGTTTTTT. This encodes CASSIVSTGELFF.

This clonotype was counted only a few times. The chain is built from TRBV7-2 and TRBJ1-3; D call uncertain. V was pared by 5 bases and J by 4 bases, with 12 bases between. The CDR3 consists of 14 residues. Looked up from germline, CDR1 is SGHTA and CDR2 is FQGNSA. Here the CDR3 reads CASSQERLGNTIYF. The DNA of the CDR3 is TGTGCCAGCAGCCAAGAAAGGTTGGGAAACACCATATATTTT.

This clonotype has just a few counts. The chain uses TRBV4-3 and TRBJ2-7, with a tentative D call TRBD2 (6 bases). V lost 2 bases and J 0 bases, leaving 11 bases between the germline ends. The CDR3 is made up of 15 amino acids. Germline CDR1 reads LGHNA; CDR2 reads YSLEER. The CDR3, as DNA: TGCGCCAGCAGCCAACGGGGGACCCGCTCCTACGAGCAGTACTTC. Encoded protein: CASSQRGTRSYEQYF.

This clonotype was recorded a few times. The chain has TRBV10-3 and TRBJ2-7; TRBD2 agrees at 8 bases. Germline values: CDR1 ENHRY, CDR2 SYGVKD. The length of the CDR3 is 15 residues. Losses at the gene ends were 10 bases for V and 3 bases for J; bases not matched to a gene: 14. CDR3 in DNA: TGTGCCAGCAGGGAAGGAGCGGGAGAGGGCTACGAGCAGTACTTC. It translates to CASREGAGEGYEQYF.

This clonotype came up many times. The chain recombines TRBV7-9 with TRBJ2-7; no clear D. The CDR3 runs 17 residues. Between the trimmed V and J ends, which lost 2 bases and 2 bases, there was a span of 19 bases. Per germline, CDR1 SEHNR and CDR2 FQNEAQ (reference sequence). The CDR3 sequence: CASSLPNSLTLTYEQYF. Here the CDR3 DNA reads TGTGCCAGCAGCTTACCTAATTCCCTAACCTTAACCTACGAGCAGTACTTC.

This clonotype has at least ten counts. The chain couples TRBV7-2 to TRBJ2-5; 13 bases are shared with TRBD2. The ends lost 5 bases at V and 4 bases at J; junction bases unmatched: 7. CDR3 length: 16 residues. CDR1 is SGHTA and CDR2 is FQGNSA in the germline V gene. In DNA form, the CDR3 reads TGTGCCAGCAGCCAACTAGCGGGAGGGGGGGCAGAGACCCAGTACTTC. It is translated as CASSQLAGGGAETQYF.

The rearrangement joins TRBV9 to TRBJ1-2; D is unclear. Germline-derived CDR1 and CDR2 are SGDLS and YYNGEE. The CDR3 runs 16 residues. V was clipped by 5 bases and J by 5 bases, with 22 bases between them. This chain's CDR3 is CASSASTASNGYGYTF. CDR3 in DNA: TGTGCCAGCAGTGCCAGTACTGCCAGTAATGGTTATGGCTACACCTTC.

This clonotype was seen at least ten times. The chain carries TRBV15 and TRBJ2-7, with a tentative D call TRBD1 (5 bases). The CDR3 is 14 amino acids. V lost 3 bases to trimming and J lost 1 base, with 10 bases between them. Germline V CDR1 and CDR2: LNHNV, YYDKDF (reference sequence). For the CDR3, the DNA is TGTGCCACCAGCAGTCAGGGTTTTTCCTACGAGCAGTACTTC. Protein: CATSSQGFSYEQYF.

The rearrangement links TRBV25-1 to TRBJ1-2; D uncertain. Germline CDR1 and CDR2: MGHDK and SYGVNS. V dropped 10 bases and J dropped 0 bases, with 12 bases sitting between them. The CDR3 runs 13 residues. CDR3 in amino acids: CAISGVTNYGYTF. The CDR3, as DNA: TGTGCCATAAGCGGGGTAACTAACTATGGCTACACCTTC.

Ten or more counts support this clonotype. The chain recombines TRBV24-1 with TRBJ1-1, with D perhaps matching TRBD1 (5 bases). The CDR3 has 12 residues. V dropped 7 bases and J dropped 1 base, with 6 bases sitting between them. Germline CDR1 is KGHDR and CDR2 is SFDVKD. CDR3 DNA sequence: TGTGCCACCAGAGGGGCGAACACTGAAGCTTTCTTT. Amino acids: CATRGANTEAFF.